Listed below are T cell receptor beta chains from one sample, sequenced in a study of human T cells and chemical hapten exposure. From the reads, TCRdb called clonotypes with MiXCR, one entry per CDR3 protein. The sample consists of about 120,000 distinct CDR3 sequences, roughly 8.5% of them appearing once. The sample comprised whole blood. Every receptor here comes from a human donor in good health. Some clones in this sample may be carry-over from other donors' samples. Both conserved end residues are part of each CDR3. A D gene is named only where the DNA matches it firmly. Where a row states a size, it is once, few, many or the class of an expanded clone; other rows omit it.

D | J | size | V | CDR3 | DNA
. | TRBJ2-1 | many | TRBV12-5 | CASGPIHEQFF | TGTGCTAGTGGACCGATACATGAGCAGTTCTTC
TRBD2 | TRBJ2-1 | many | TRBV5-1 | CASSSGLAGGPNEQFF | TGCGCCAGCAGCTCTGGACTAGCGGGAGGGCCAAATGAGCAGTTCTTC
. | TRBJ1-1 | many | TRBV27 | CASIRSVGPMNTEAFF | TGTGCCAGCATCCGTAGTGTGGGCCCAATGAACACTGAAGCTTTCTTT
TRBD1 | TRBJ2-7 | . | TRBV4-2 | CASSRPGQLSTYEQYF | TGTGCCAGCAGCCGACCGGGACAGCTTTCAACCTACGAGCAGTACTTC
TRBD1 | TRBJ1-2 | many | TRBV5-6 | CASSLQGARGYTF | TGTGCCAGCAGCTTACAGGGGGCGCGAGGCTACACCTTC
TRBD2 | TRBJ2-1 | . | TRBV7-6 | CASSLGRLAGHNEQFF | TGTGCCAGCAGCTTAGGTAGGCTAGCGGGGCACAATGAGCAGTTCTTC
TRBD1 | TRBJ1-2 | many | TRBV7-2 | CASSPRGQGDYGYTF | TGTGCCAGCAGCCCGCGAGGACAGGGGGACTATGGCTACACCTTC
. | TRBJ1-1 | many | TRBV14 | CASSQDARPGEAFF | TGTGCCAGCAGCCAAGATGCCAGGCCCGGTGAAGCTTTCTTT
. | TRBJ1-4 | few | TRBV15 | CATRGRRSTNEKLFF | TGTGCCACCAGGGGAAGGCGTTCAACTAATGAAAAACTGTTTTTT
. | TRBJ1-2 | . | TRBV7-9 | CASSGVGEGIDGNTF | .
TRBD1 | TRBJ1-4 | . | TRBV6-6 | CASSQGQPGEKLFF | TGTGCCAGCAGCCAGGGACAGCCGGGGGAAAAACTGTTTTTT
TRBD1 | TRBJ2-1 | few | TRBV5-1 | CASIPNTGGNEQFF | TGCGCCAGCATTCCTAACACAGGGGGTAATGAGCAGTTCTTC
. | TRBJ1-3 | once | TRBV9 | CASSVGGNPGNTIYF | TGTGCCAGCAGCGTAGGGGGGAACCCTGGAAACACCATATATTTT
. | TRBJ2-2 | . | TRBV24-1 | CATSDRAGADTGELFF | TGTGCCACCAGTGATAGGGCAGGGGCCGACACCGGGGAGCTGTTTTTT
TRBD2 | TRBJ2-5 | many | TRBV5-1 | CASSLWGTSGTPRTQYF | TGCGCCAGCAGCTTATGGGGGACTAGCGGAACCCCCAGGACCCAGTACTTC
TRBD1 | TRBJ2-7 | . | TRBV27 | CASSLGQGTGEQYF | TGTGCCAGCAGTTTGGGACAGGGGACGGGCGAGCAGTACTTC
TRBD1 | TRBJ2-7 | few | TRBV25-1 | CASRHRDSYEQYF | TGTGCCAGCAGGCACCGGGACAGCTACGAGCAGTACTTC
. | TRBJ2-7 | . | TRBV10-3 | CAISSVGDSYEQYF | TGTGCCATCAGCTCTGTGGGGGACTCCTACGAGCAGTACTTC
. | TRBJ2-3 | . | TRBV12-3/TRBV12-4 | CASRRDGSTDTQYF | TGTGCCAGCCGCCGGGACGGGAGCACAGATACGCAGTATTTT
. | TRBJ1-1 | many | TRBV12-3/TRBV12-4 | CASRSQGNTEAFF | TGTGCCAGCAGGTCCCAGGGAAACACTGAAGCTTTCTTT
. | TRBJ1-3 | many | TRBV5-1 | CASSFGVSGNTIYF | TGCGCCAGCAGCTTTGGGGTCTCTGGAAACACCATATATTTT
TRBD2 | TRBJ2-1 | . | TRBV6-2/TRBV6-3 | CASSYSLAEYNEQFF | TGTGCCAGCAGTTACTCCCTAGCGGAGTACAATGAGCAGTTCTTC
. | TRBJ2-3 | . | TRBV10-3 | CAITGRDGTDTQYF | TGTGCCATCACTGGGCGGGATGGCACAGATACGCAGTATTTT
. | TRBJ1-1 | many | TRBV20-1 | CSAIAQRGDTEAFF | TGCAGTGCTATTGCCCAACGCGGTGACACTGAAGCTTTCTTT
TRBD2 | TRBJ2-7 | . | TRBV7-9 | CASSLDGLKRGYEQYF | TGTGCCAGCAGCTTAGATGGATTAAAGCGGGGATACGAGCAGTACTTC
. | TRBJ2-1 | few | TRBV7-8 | CASSLSTGELNEQFF | TGTGCCAGCAGCTTATCTACGGGGGAGCTTAATGAGCAGTTCTTC
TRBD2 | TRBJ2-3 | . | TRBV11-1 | CASSLGAGPTDTQYF | TGTGCCAGCAGCTTAGGAGCGGGACCCACAGATACGCAGTATTTT
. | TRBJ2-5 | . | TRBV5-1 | CASSLGAGSGQETQYF | TGCGCCAGCAGCTTGGGAGCCGGGAGCGGCCAAGAGACCCAGTACTTC
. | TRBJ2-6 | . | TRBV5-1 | CASSSGASSGANVLTF | TGCGCCAGCAGTTCCGGGGCCTCCTCTGGGGCCAACGTCCTGACTTTC
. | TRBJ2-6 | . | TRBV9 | CASSVTSGANVLTF | TGTGCCAGCAGCGTCACCTCCGGGGCCAACGTCCTGACTTTC
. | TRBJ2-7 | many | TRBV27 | CASSTIGGPPSYEQYF | TGTGCCAGCAGTACCATCGGGGGTCCGCCCTCCTACGAGCAGTACTTC
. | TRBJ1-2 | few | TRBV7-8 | CASSFRGQDGYTF | TGTGCCAGCAGCTTCCGGGGCCAAGATGGCTACACCTTC
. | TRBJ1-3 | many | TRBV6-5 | CASSTTLDRNTIYF | TGTGCCAGCAGCACCACATTAGATCGAAACACCATATATTTT
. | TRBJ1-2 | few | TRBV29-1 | CSVGIGREFGYTF | TGCAGCGTTGGGATTGGCAGGGAGTTTGGCTACACCTTC
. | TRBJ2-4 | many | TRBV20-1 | CSASWGAENIQYF | TGCAGTGCTAGCTGGGGGGCCGAAAACATTCAGTACTTC
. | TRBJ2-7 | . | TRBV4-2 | CASSRNRGREEYEQYF | TGTGCCAGCAGCCGAAATAGGGGCAGGGAAGAGTACGAGCAGTACTTC
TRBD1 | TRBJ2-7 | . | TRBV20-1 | CSARDRASGFEQYF | TGCAGTGCTAGGGACAGGGCGTCCGGGTTCGAGCAGTACTTC
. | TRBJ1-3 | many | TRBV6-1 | CASTPWGNSGNTIYF | TGTGCCAGCACCCCATGGGGTAACTCTGGAAACACCATATATTTT
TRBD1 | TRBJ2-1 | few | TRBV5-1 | CASSPPGRAGGNEQFF | TGCGCCAGCAGCCCCCCCGGTAGGGCAGGGGGCAATGAGCAGTTCTTC
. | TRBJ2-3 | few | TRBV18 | CASSSGPAHTDTQYF | TGTGCCAGCTCATCGGGCCCAGCCCACACAGATACGCAGTATTTT
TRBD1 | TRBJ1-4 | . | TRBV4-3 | CASSQDLGTGNEKLFF | TGCGCCAGCAGCCAAGATCTAGGGACAGGGAATGAAAAACTGTTTTTT
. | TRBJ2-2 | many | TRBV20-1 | CSASPVNGELFF | TGCAGTGCTAGTCCTGTGAACGGGGAGCTGTTTTTT
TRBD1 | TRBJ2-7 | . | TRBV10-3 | CAISESDRGPEQYF | TGTGCCATCAGTGAGTCCGACAGGGGTCCCGAGCAGTACTTC
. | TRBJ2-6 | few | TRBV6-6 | CASSYDAGANVLTF | TGTGCCAGCAGTTACGACGCGGGGGCCAACGTCCTGACTTTC
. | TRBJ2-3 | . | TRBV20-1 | CSAREKGGGTDTQYF | TGCAGTGCTAGAGAAAAGGGGGGGGGCACAGATACGCAGTATTTT